Presented here are 30 T cell receptor beta chains from one specimen sequenced in a study of post-analysis software for immune sequencing data (dated by TCRdb to the mid-2010s). Receptor libraries were prepared by PCR. These reads were obtained on an Illumina HiSeq 2500. To reduce PCR and sequencing biases, unique molecular identifiers were built into the TCR beta cDNA libraries. TCRdb reprocessed the public reads (quality trimming at Q25 with fastp, clone calling with MiXCR) and kept in-frame beta chains. CDR3 protein sequences are deduplicated, and each keeps its most common genes and DNA. The sample table contains 150,000 to 200,000 distinct CDR3 sequences; only one count was recorded for 30% of them. The ten largest account for approximately 1.5% of the sample. No antigen has been identified for these receptors. Summary of the overall study and its limitations: Four or five TRBV segments, including TRBV5-6, TRBV5-1 and TRBV20-1, were significantly more frequent in patients than controls.

The source material was blood. All receptors come from a girl aged 10 to 17 with multiple sclerosis.

Comment on this clonotype: Being one base from a much bigger clone, this may be a read error. The chain has TRBV28 and TRBJ2-1, with a tentative D call TRBD2 (6 bases). The J call is uncertain, as TRBJ2-7 better fits the DNA end. The CDR3 is 18 residues long. The V gene's germline CDR1 is MDHEN and CDR2 SYDVKM. The CDR3 loop reads CASSSNYRSGTSYNEQYF. The DNA for the CDR3 is TGTGCCAGCAGTTCTAATTACCGATCCGGGACTTCCTACAATGAGCAGTACTTC.

There are many counts of this clonotype. J is TRBJ2-1 and V is TRBV6-5, with 11 bases matching TRBD2. CDR3 length: 18 residues. V lost 4 bases and J lost 7; bases outside the gene matches: 15. The germline V gene has CDR1 MNHEY and CDR2 SVGAGI. This CDR3 is CASSSHRIAGGHSNEQFF. The CDR3 DNA reads as TGTGCCAGCAGTTCGCACCGTATAGCGGGAGGGCACTCGAATGAGCAGTTCTTC.

Many counts were recorded for this clonotype. The CDR3 loop is CSATTFRGNGYTF. The CDR3 nucleotides are TGCAGTGCTACTACCTTTAGGGGCAATGGCTACACCTTC. The genes are TRBV20-1 and TRBJ1-2; D might be TRBD1 (5 bases). This CDR3 comprises 13 residues. Trimming shortened V by 4 bases and J by 6 bases, and 15 bases separated the two germline ends. Germline V CDR1 and CDR2: DFQATT, SNEGSKA (reference sequence).

This clonotype has a count of ten or more. This sequence joins TRBV5-6 and TRBJ1-1, with TRBD1 as a possible D gene (5 bases). Trimming stripped 4 bases from V and 4 bases from J, with 11 bases between. CDR1 is SGHDT, CDR2 YYEEEE, per germline. This CDR3 spans 13 amino acids. The CDR3 sequence: CASSDGGGTEAFF. CDR3 coding DNA: TGTGCCAGCAGCGACGGTGGGGGCACTGAAGCTTTCTTT.

The chain recombines TRBV28 with TRBJ2-1; 12 bases are shared with TRBD2. The germline gives CDR1 MDHEN, CDR2 SYDVKM. J lost 9 bases, V lost 5 bases, and 5 bases had no gene match. This CDR3 contains 14 residues. Written as DNA, the CDR3 is TGTGCCAGCAGTCCTCGACTAGCGGGAGTTGAGCAGTTCTTC. This sequence encodes CASSPRLAGVEQFF.

This clonotype appeared many times. This chain links TRBV20-1 with TRBJ2-3, with TRBD2 matching over 10 bases. CDR3 length: 15 amino acids. The germline CDR1 and CDR2 sequences are DFQATT and SNEGSKA (reference sequence). The J segment lost 1 base and the V segment lost 3 bases, leaving 4 bases of the junction unmatched. The CDR3 here is CSARSGTSGTDTQYF. The CDR3 DNA reads as TGCAGTGCTAGGTCCGGGACTAGCGGCACAGATACGCAGTATTTT.

The gene calls are TRBV5-1 and TRBJ2-7, with a possible D match to TRBD2 (5 bases). Germline V gene lookup returns CDR1 SGHRS and CDR2 YFSETQ. The CDR3 has 13 amino acids. V lost 1 base to trimming and J lost 7 bases, with 12 bases between them. CDR3 sequence: CASSLPPGGEQYF. DNA of the CDR3: TGCGCCAGCAGCTTGCCCCCCGGAGGTGAGCAGTACTTC. Drawing the rest from reference TRBV5-1 and TRBJ2-7, the complete variable domain is KAGVTQTPRYLIKTRGQQVTLSCSPISGHRSVSWYQQTPGQGLQFLFEYFSETQRNKGNFPGRFSGRQFSNSRSEMNVSTLELGDSALYLCASSLPPGGEQYFGPGTRLTVT.

About this clonotype: A far larger clone is just one base off, so this is likely a read error. In DNA form, the CDR3 reads TGCAGCGGTGGGGAGTCCCAAGAGACCCAGTACTTC. Translated, it gives CSGGESQETQYF. V is TRBV29-1 and J is TRBJ2-5, with D maybe TRBD2 (5 bases). This CDR3 spans 12 amino acids. From germline, CDR1 is SQVTM and CDR2 ANQGSEA. V was pared by 7 bases and J by 1 base, with 10 bases between.

The rearrangement joins TRBV6-5 to TRBJ1-5, with a weak D call TRBD1 (6 bases). The V end was cut by 4 bases, the J end by 1 base, with 11 bases between. Germline V gene data show CDR1 as MNHEY and CDR2 as SVGAGI. This CDR3 is 15 amino acids long. CDR3 bases: TGTGCCAGCAGTTCTCTACAGGGAAGCAATCAGCCCCAGCATTTT. Protein product: CASSSLQGSNQPQHF.

A word on this clonotype: A much larger clone is a single base away; this may be a read error. The rearrangement links TRBV7-6 to TRBJ2-3; D is perhaps TRBD1 (7 bases). CDR1 and CDR2 (germline): SGHVS, FNYEAQ. CDR3 length: 16 residues. In nucleotides, the CDR3 is TGTGCCTGCAGCTTAATGGCAGGGGGGAGCACAGATACGCAGTATTTT. It codes for CACSLMAGGSTDTQYF.

About this clonotype itself: This could be a read error, since a much larger clone is one nucleotide away. The chain links TRBV6-2 or TRBV6-3 to TRBJ2-4; the D gene is possibly TRBD2 (5 bases). Germline V gene data show CDR1 as MNHEY and CDR2 as SVGEGT. The CDR3 loop spans 14 amino acids. CDR3: CASRAGGKANTQYF. The CDR3 DNA reads as TGTGCCAGCAGGGCGGGCGGTAAGGCGAACACTCAGTACTTC.

This clonotype has a handful of counts. V and J are TRBV4-2 and TRBJ1-1, with 7 bases aligning to TRBD1. Germline-derived CDR1 and CDR2 are LGHNA and YNFKEQ. The ends lost 1 base at V and 0 bases at J; junction bases unmatched: 2. The CDR3 totals 15 residues. CDR3 region: CASSQGDSLNTEAFF. The CDR3 region has the DNA TGTGCCAGCAGCCAAGGGGACAGTCTGAACACTGAAGCTTTCTTT.

On this clonotype: The junction does not match germline at one end; this may be a read error. This chain joins TRBV11-2 and TRBJ1-5, with 9 positions matching TRBD1. Germline V gene sequence: CDR1 SGHAT, CDR2 FQNNGV. This CDR3 is 16 amino acids long. The DNA for the CDR3 is TGTGCCAGCAGCCCCGCTACAGGGGGCTCACATCAGCCCCGGCATTTT. Translated, it gives CASSPATGGSHQPRHF.

As regards this clonotype: The junction differs from germline at one of its ends, possibly a read error. V is TRBV5-1 and J is TRBJ2-1; 14 bases agree with TRBD2. The CDR3 covers 18 residues. Germline lookup yields CDR1 SGHRS and CDR2 YFSETQ. This chain's CDR3 is CASSAWTSGRRSFNEQFF. The CDR3 coding sequence is TGCGCCAGCAGCGCCTGGACTAGCGGGAGGCGGTCCTTCAATGAGCAGTTCTTC.

In regard to this clonotype: Just one base apart from a much larger clone, this may be a read error. V usage is TRBV29-1 and J usage is TRBJ2-1, with D unclear. Germline V gene sequence: CDR1 SQVTM, CDR2 ANQGSEA. V was cut by 6 bases and J by 4 bases, with 16 bases left in between. The CDR3 has 14 amino acids. The CDR3 spells CSVEEQRFYNEQFF. The CDR3 nucleotides read TGCAGCGTAGAGGAACAGAGATTTTACAATGAGCAGTTCTTC.

This clonotype was found a few times. This may arise from a read error, as a much more abundant clone is one base away. V and J are TRBV5-6 and TRBJ2-7, with 7 bases lining up with TRBD2. The CDR3 is 14 amino acids. Per germline, CDR1 SGHDT and CDR2 YYEEEE. V shed 3 bases, J shed 2 bases, and the junction held 5 bases outside the gene matches. The chain's CDR3 is CASSWGGETYEQYF. The CDR3, as DNA: TGTGCCAGCAGCTGGGGAGGGGAAACCTACGAGCAGTACTTC.

This clonotype was counted only a few times. This chain uses TRBV11-3 with TRBJ2-2, with 11 bases fitting TRBD2. The CDR3 is 15 residues long. V gave up 6 bases and J gave up 3 bases; unmatched junction bases: 3. Germline V gene sequence: CDR1 SGHNT, CDR2 YENEEA. CDR3 DNA: TGTGCCAGCAGTCCGGGACTAGCGGACACCGGGGAGCTGTTTTTT. Translation: CASSPGLADTGELFF.

V is TRBV7-9 and J is TRBJ2-2; 11 bases align to TRBD1. Per the germline V gene, CDR1 is SEHNR and CDR2 is FQNEAQ (reference sequence). The length of the CDR3 is 18 residues. The J segment lost 6 bases and the V segment lost 5 bases, leaving 14 bases of the junction unmatched. The CDR3, as DNA: TGTGCCAGCAGCCCCGGACAGGGGGCGAGTTGGGTGGCCGGGGAGCTGTTTTTT. This gives the protein CASSPGQGASWVAGELFF. Full variable domain (remainder filled in from reference TRBV7-9 and TRBJ2-2): DTGVSQNPRHKITKRGQNVTFRCDPISEHNRLYWYRQTLGQGPEFLTYFQNEAQLEKSRLLSDRFSAERPKGSFSTLEIQRTEQGDSAMYLCASSPGQGASWVAGELFFGEGSRLTVL.

A word on this clonotype: A read error is possible here, since a much larger clone lies one base away. The J gene is TRBJ2-7, the V gene TRBV6-5; D possibly corresponds to TRBD2 (6 bases). The CDR3 extends over 13 amino acids. Trimming removed 11 bases at V and 1 base at J, with 15 bases between. Germline-derived CDR1 and CDR2 are MNHEY and SVGAGI. The CDR3 DNA reads TGTGCCGGCGCCGGCGGGACTTCCTACGAGCAGTACTTC. Translated, it gives CAGAGGTSYEQYF.

The sample holds a few counts of this clonotype. The V gene is TRBV4-1, the J gene TRBJ1-1, with D perhaps TRBD1 (5 bases). The CDR3 extends over 18 amino acids. The germline V gene has CDR1 MGHRA and CDR2 YSYEKL. V lost 0 bases, J lost 4 bases, and 21 bases lay in between. Here the CDR3 DNA reads TGCGCCAGCAGCCAAGACGGATCCGCGTGGTTCGGGGGCACTGAAGCTTTCTTT. As protein: CASSQDGSAWFGGTEAFF.

This clonotype was seen only a few times. The chain carries TRBV20-1 and TRBJ1-4, with D uncertain. The CDR3 length is 14 residues. The germline gives CDR1 DFQATT, CDR2 SNEGSKA (reference sequence). Deletions cut 3 bases from V and 5 bases from J, with 13 bases between. CDR3 DNA: TGCAGTGCTAGCCCAATCAATGCAAATGAAAAACTGTTTTTT. Amino acids: CSASPINANEKLFF.

This clonotype occurred a few times. The chain couples TRBV6-1 to TRBJ2-5; a possible D gene is TRBD2 (7 bases). Per germline, CDR1 MNHNS and CDR2 SASEGT. V lost 3 bases, J lost 6 bases, and 29 bases lay in between. The CDR3 totals 19 residues. This chain's CDR3 is CASSDWGGSGTFKGKTQYF. DNA for the CDR3: TGTGCCAGCAGTGATTGGGGGGGCTCAGGGACCTTCAAAGGGAAGACCCAGTACTTC.

On this clonotype: A much larger clone lies a single base off, so this may be a read error. This likely comes from a read error, as the CDR3 has no conserved phenylalanine or tryptophan at its end. The chain uses TRBV6-2 or TRBV6-3 and TRBJ2-3; no firm D call. The CDR3 contains 12 residues. V was pared by 6 bases and J by 2 bases, with 6 bases between. Germline V lookup: CDR1 MNHEY, CDR2 SVGEGT. The CDR3 coding sequence is TGTGCCAGCAGACCTCTCACAGATACGCAGTATTTG. It specifies CASRPLTDTQYL.

This chain connects TRBV5-6 to TRBJ2-6; tentatively, D is TRBD2 (6 bases). V lost 5 bases to trimming and J lost 2 bases, with 17 bases between them. The germline V gene has CDR1 SGHDT and CDR2 YYEEEE. The CDR3 runs 17 residues. The CDR3 region is CASSTLTGVPGANVLTF. CDR3 coding DNA: TGTGCCAGCAGTACCTTAACGGGAGTCCCTGGGGCCAACGTCCTGACTTTC.

This clonotype was picked up a small number of times. The chain uses TRBV29-1 and TRBJ2-3; D tentatively reads TRBD1 or TRBD2 (5 bases each). V lost 8 bases and J lost 1, with 13 bases in between. Germline-derived CDR1 and CDR2 are SQVTM and ANQGSEA. The CDR3 has 13 residues. The CDR3 DNA reads as TGCAGCCCCGAGGGGTTGGGCACAGATACGCAGTATTTT. This translates into CSPEGLGTDTQYF.

There are a few counts of this clonotype. The CDR3 reads CASSLELETQYF. In DNA form, the CDR3 reads TGCGCCAGCAGCTTGGAATTGGAGACCCAGTACTTC. This chain connects TRBV5-1 to TRBJ2-5; the D is unclear. Germline CDR1 is SGHRS and CDR2 is YFSETQ. CDR3 length: 12 amino acids. The V end lost 0 bases, the J end lost 5 bases, and 5 bases lay between the germline ends.

The V gene is TRBV5-1, the J gene TRBJ2-7, with D perhaps TRBD1 or TRBD2 (5 bases each). CDR3 length: 12 residues. Trimming removed 4 bases from V and 3 bases from J, with 8 bases in between. Germline V lookup: CDR1 SGHRS, CDR2 YFSETQ. DNA for the CDR3: TGCGCCAGCAGCAGGGACCGCTACGAGCAGTACTTC. Translating it yields CASSRDRYEQYF. The full variable domain, its missing parts supplied by reference TRBV5-1 and TRBJ2-7, is KAGVTQTPRYLIKTRGQQVTLSCSPISGHRSVSWYQQTPGQGLQFLFEYFSETQRNKGNFPGRFSGRQFSNSRSEMNVSTLELGDSALYLCASSRDRYEQYFGPGTRLTVT.

The chain is built from TRBV6-5 and TRBJ1-1; D is unclear. This CDR3 region has 14 residues. CDR1 and CDR2 (germline): MNHEY, SVGAGI. Trimming left V 7 bases short and J 2 bases short, with 14 bases between. The CDR3 loop is CASTDGEVNTEAFF. The CDR3 DNA reads as TGTGCCAGCACTGACGGGGAGGTTAACACTGAAGCTTTCTTT.

This clonotype has more than one count but fewer than ten. The chain employs TRBV10-3 and TRBJ1-1, with 8 bases fitting TRBD1. Per germline, CDR1 ENHRY and CDR2 SYGVKD. The CDR3 is 14 residues long. V gave up 6 bases and J gave up 0 bases; unmatched junction bases: 3. The CDR3 DNA reads TGTGCCATCAGGGACAGGGTAATGAACACTGAAGCTTTCTTT. As protein: CAIRDRVMNTEAFF.

Concerning this clonotype itself: The junction shows a germline mismatch at one end, possibly a read error. The chain has TRBV29-1 and TRBJ1-2, with 11 bases that match TRBD1. This CDR3 is built from 17 residues. Germline V gene sequence: CDR1 SQVTM, CDR2 ANQGSEA. CDR3 sequence: CSALIWGDRGSYHGHTF. DNA for the CDR3: TGCAGCGCCTTGATTTGGGGGGACAGGGGGTCTTACCATGGCCACACCTTC.